This T cell receptor beta chain was documented in a study of human T cells and chemical hapten exposure. Across the study: Patients having alopecia areata, totalis or universalis were mostly female.

Study observations and caveats: High-frequency TCRs, those above 1 in 1000, stayed the same after DPC sensitization.

With 8 bases removed from V and 6 bases from J, the gap between germline ends came to 13 bases. CDR3 length: 13 amino acids. Each CDR3 protein gets one entry after TCRdb re-called the RACE reads with MiXCR. The data contain 100,000 or so distinct CDR3 sequences, less than 40% of them singletons. In this sample, this clonotype turned up a few times. Its cognate antigen is unknown. As for time point: patch test 3, about 24 weeks after DPC sensitization. The treatment was: therapeutic diphenylcyclopropenone sensitization with weekly scalp DPC. Prior to application of each patch test, blood was drawn. This receptor was taken from a man aged 40-55 years with alopecia areata. Some clones in this sample may be carry-over from other donors' samples. The sequencing used whole blood, collected in connection with sensitization to the hapten diphenylcyclopropenone (DPC). The gene calls are TRBV12-3 or TRBV12-4 and TRBJ2-2, with TRBD2 as a possible D gene (6 bases). In DNA, the CDR3 is TGTGCCAGCCAGGAGGGGCAGGCCGGGGAGCTGTTTTTT. As protein: CASQEGQAGELFF.